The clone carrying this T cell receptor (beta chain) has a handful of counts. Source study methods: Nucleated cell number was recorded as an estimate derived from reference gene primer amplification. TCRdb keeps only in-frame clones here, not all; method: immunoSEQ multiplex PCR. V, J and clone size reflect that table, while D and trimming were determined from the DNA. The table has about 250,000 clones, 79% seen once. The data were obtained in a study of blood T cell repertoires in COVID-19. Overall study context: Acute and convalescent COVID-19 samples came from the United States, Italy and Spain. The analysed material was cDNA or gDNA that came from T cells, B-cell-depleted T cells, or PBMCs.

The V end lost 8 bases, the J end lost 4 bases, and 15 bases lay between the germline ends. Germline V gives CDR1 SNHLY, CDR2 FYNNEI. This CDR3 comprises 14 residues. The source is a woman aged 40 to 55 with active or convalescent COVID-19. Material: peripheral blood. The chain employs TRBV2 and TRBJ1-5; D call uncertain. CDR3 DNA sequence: TGTGCCAGCGTCGTAGAGAGAGGGAATCAGCCCCAGCATTTT. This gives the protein CASVVERGNQPQHF.